The TCR beta chain under discussion was sequenced for a study of blood T cell repertoires in COVID-19. V shed 1 base and J shed 1 base, with 10 bases lying between them. CDR1 SNHLY and CDR2 FYNNEI come from the germline V gene. This CDR3 spans 15 amino acids. TCRdb keeps only in-frame clones here, not all; method: immunoSEQ multiplex PCR. The table records around 200,000 clones, approximately 83% of them present only once. The chain is built from TRBV2 and TRBJ2-5; D unclear. This sequence was found in a man between 50 and 59 years old with active or convalescent COVID-19. The specimen sequenced was peripheral blood. CDR3 bases: TGTGCCAGCAGTGAAGAATGGGCAGTCCAAGAGACCCAGTACTTC. This translates into CASSEEWAVQETQYF.